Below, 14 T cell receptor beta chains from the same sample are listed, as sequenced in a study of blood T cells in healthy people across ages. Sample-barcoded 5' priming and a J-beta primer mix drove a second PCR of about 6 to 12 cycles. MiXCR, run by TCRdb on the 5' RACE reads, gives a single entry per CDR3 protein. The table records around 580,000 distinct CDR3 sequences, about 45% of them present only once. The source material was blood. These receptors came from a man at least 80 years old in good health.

This chain's CDR3 is CASSEFKAGGTDTQYF. CDR3 coding DNA: TGCGCCAGCAGTGAGTTTAAAGCGGGTGGCACAGATACGCAGTATTTT. This rearrangement joins TRBV10-1 to TRBJ2-3, with a weak D call TRBD2 (6 bases). Trimming took off 1 base at V and 1 base at J, with 12 bases between the two ends. CDR1 is WNHNN and CDR2 is SYGVQD in the germline V gene (reference sequence). The CDR3 length is 16 residues.

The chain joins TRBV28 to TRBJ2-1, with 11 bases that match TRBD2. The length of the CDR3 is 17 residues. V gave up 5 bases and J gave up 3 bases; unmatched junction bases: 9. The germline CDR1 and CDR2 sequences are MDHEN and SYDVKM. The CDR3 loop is CASSLTTGTSGYNEQFF. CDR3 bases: TGTGCCAGCAGTCTCACGACCGGGACTAGCGGCTACAATGAGCAGTTCTTC.

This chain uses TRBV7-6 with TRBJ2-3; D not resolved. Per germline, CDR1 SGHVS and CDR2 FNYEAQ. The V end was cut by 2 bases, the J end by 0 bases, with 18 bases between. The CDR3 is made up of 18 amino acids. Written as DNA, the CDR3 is TGTGCCAGCAGCTTACTGGTCGGCTCGGCAACTAGCACAGATACGCAGTATTTT. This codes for CASSLLVGSATSTDTQYF.

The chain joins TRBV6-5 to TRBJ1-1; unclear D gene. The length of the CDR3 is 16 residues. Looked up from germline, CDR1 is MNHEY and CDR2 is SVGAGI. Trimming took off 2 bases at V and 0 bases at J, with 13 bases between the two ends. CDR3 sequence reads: CASSYRPYSVNTEAFF. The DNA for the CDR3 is TGTGCCAGCAGTTACCGGCCTTACTCCGTGAACACTGAAGCTTTCTTT.

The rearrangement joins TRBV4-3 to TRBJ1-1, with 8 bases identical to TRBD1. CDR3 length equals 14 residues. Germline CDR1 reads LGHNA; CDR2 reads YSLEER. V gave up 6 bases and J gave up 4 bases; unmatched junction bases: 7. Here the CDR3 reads CASSFQGAGTEAFF. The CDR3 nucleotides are TGCGCCAGCAGTTTCCAGGGGGCGGGCACTGAAGCTTTCTTT.

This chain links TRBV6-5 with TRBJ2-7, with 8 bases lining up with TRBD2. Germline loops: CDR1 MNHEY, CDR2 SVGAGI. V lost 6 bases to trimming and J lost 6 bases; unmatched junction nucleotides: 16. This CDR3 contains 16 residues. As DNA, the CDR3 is TGTGCCAGCAGATCACCGGGACTAGGGGGAGAGGGCGAGCAGTACTTC. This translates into CASRSPGLGGEGEQYF.

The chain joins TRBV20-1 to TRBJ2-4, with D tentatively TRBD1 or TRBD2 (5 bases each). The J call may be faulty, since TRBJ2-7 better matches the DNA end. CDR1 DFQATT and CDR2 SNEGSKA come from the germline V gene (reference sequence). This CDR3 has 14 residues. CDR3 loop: CSARARDGVYEQYF. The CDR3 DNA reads TGCAGCGCGAGAGCCCGGGACGGGGTTTACGAGCAGTACTTC.

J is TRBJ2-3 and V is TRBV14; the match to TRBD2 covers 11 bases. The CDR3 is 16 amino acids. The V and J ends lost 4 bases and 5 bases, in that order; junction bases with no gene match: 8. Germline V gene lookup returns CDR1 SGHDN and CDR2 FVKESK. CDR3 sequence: CASSPRLAGYGDTQYF. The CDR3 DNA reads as TGTGCCAGCAGCCCGAGACTAGCGGGATATGGAGATACGCAGTATTTT.

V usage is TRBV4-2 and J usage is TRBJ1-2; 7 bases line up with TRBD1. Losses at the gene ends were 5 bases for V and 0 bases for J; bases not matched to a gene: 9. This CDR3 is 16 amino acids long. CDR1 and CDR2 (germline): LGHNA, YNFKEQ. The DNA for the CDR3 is TGTGCCAGCAGCGCCCCGGGACAGATAGCTAACTATGGCTACACCTTC. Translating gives CASSAPGQIANYGYTF.

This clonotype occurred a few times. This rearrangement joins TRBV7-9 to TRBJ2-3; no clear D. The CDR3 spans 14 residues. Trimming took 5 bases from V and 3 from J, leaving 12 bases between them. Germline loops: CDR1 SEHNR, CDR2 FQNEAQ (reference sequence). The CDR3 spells CASSPPGRTDTQYF. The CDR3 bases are TGTGCCAGCAGCCCCCCCGGAAGGACAGATACGCAGTATTTT.

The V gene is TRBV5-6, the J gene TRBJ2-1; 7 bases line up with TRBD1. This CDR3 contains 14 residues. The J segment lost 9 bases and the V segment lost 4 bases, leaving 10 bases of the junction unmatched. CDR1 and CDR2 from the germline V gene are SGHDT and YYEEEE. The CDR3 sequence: CASSLKDRPSEQFF. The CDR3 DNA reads TGTGCCAGCAGCCTTAAGGACAGGCCAAGTGAGCAGTTCTTC.

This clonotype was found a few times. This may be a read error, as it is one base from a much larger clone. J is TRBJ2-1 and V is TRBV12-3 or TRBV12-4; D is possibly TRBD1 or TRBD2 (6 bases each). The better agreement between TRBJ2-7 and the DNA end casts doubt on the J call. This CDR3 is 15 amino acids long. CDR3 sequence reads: CASSFGGLSYNEQYF. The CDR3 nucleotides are TGTGCCAGCAGTTTCGGGGGCCTCTCCTACAATGAGCAGTACTTC.

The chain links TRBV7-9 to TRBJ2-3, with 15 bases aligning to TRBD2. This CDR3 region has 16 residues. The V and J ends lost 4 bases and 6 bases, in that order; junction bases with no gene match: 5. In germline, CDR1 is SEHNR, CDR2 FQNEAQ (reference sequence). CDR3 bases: TGTGCCAGCAGCTCCTCCGGGACTAGCGGGAGGGATACGCAGTATTTT. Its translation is CASSSSGTSGRDTQYF. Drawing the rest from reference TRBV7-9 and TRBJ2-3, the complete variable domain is DTGVSQNPRHKITKRGQNVTFRCDPISEHNRLYWYRQTLGQGPEFLTYFQNEAQLEKSRLLSDRFSAERPKGSFSTLEIQRTEQGDSAMYLCASSSSGTSGRDTQYFGPGTRLTVL.

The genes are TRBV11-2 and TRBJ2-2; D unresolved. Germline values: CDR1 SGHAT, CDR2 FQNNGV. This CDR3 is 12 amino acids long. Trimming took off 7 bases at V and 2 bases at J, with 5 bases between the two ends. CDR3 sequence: CASTYNTGELFF. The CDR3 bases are TGTGCCAGCACCTATAACACCGGGGAGCTGTTTTTT.